The entry below describes one TCR beta chain. How the authors handled the data: Reference gene primer amplification yielded estimated nucleated cell counts. Method: immunoSEQ multiplex PCR; TCRdb's copy keeps in-frame clones and lacks some. The DNA gave D and trimming, while V, J and clone size come from that table. The data hold 250,000 to 350,000 clones, with 88% observed a single time. Seattle patient enrollment occurred during active infection, with longitudinal follow-up thereafter. Trimming cost V 8 bases and J 3 bases; bases outside gene matches: 10. From germline, CDR1 is GTSNPN and CDR2 SVGIG (reference sequence). The CDR3 contains 14 residues. This entry is derived from a study of blood T cell repertoires in COVID-19. Study-wide background: The origin of the acute and convalescent COVID-19 samples was the United States, Italy and Spain. T cells, B-cell-depleted T cells, or PBMCs supplied cDNA or gDNA.

This clonotype was sampled from a woman in her thirties with COVID-19, enrolled during active disease. The sample taken for sequencing was peripheral blood. This chain uses TRBV30 with TRBJ2-7, with 10 bases that match TRBD1. The CDR3 reads CAPYGGQGSYEQYF. The CDR3 DNA reads as TGTGCCCCCTATGGGGGACAGGGGAGCTACGAGCAGTACTTC.